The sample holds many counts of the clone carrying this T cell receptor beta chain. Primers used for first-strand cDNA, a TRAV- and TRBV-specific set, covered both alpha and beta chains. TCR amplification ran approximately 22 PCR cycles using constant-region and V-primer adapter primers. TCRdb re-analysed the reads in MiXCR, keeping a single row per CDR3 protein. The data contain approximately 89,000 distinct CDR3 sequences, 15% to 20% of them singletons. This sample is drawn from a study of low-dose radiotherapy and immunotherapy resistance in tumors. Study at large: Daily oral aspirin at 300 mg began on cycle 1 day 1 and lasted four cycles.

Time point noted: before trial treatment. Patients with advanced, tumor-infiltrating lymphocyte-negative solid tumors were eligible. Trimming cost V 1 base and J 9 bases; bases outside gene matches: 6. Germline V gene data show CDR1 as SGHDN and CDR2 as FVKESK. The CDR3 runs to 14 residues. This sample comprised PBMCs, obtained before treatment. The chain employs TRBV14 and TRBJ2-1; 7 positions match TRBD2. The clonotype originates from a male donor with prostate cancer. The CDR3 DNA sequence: TGTGCCAGCAGCCAAGGAGTCGGCGGGAGTGAGCAGTTCTTC. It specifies CASSQGVGGSEQFF.